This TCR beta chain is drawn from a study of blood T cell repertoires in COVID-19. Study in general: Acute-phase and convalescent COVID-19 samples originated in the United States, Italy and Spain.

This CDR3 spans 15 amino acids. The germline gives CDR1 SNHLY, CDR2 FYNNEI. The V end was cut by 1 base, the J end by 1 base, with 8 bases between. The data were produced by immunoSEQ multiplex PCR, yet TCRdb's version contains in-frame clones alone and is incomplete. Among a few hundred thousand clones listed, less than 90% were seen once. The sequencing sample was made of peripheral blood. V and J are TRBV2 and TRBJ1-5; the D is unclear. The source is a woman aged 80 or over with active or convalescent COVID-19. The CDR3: CASSEVGRSNQPQHF. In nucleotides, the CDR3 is TGTGCCAGCAGTGAAGTAGGCAGGAGCAATCAGCCCCAGCATTTT.